The subject of this entry is one T cell receptor beta chain. What it binds is not known. Germline CDR1 reads DFQATT; CDR2 reads SNEGSKA (reference sequence). Trimming at V came to 4 bases and at J to 6 bases, leaving 3 bases not matched to a gene. The CDR3 loop spans 12 amino acids. A second roughly 6 to 11 cycle PCR used barcoded and J-beta primers. TCRdb called the 5' RACE reads again in MiXCR, with one record for every CDR3 protein. The table has over 500,000 distinct CDR3 sequences, roughly half seen once. This sample was included in a study of blood T cells in healthy people across ages. Study results and caveats: Underestimates were what the diversity estimates from one million T cells were considered to be.

Sequenced: blood. The chain employs TRBV20-1 and TRBJ1-2, with 9 positions matching TRBD1. This receptor was identified in a woman of 80 years or more in good health. DNA of the CDR3: TGCAGTGCTACCGGGACAGGGAATGGCTACACCTTC. It translates to CSATGTGNGYTF.